The 18 T cell receptor beta chains reported below all come from one sample, sequenced in a study of blood T cell repertoires in COVID-19. Assay: immunoSEQ multiplex PCR; the TCRdb copy retains only in-frame clones and omits some. This table holds around 250,000 clones, around 87% found once. Sequencing was carried out using peripheral blood. All receptors come from a woman between 70 and 85 years old with active or convalescent COVID-19.

The sample holds one count of this clone. This sequence joins TRBV10-2 and TRBJ1-2, with 9 positions matching TRBD1. The germline V gene has CDR1 WSHSY and CDR2 SAAADI. V was clipped by 6 bases and J by 7 bases; unmatched bases: 6. The CDR3 contains 13 residues. CDR3 bases: TGCGCCAGCAGCGAACAGGGGGCGCGTGGCTACACCTTC. Amino acid sequence: CASSEQGARGYTF.

The chain links TRBV10-1 to TRBJ1-1; D may be TRBD1 (6 bases). V lost 0 bases and J lost 6, with 20 bases in between. The length of the CDR3 is 17 residues. Germline V CDR1 and CDR2: WNHNN, SYGVQD (reference sequence). The CDR3 DNA reads as TGCGCCAGCAGTGAGTCCAGGGGCCTTCCTATAAACGCTGAAGCTTTCTTT. This gives the protein CASSESRGLPINAEAFF.

The V call is TRBV5-4, the J call TRBJ2-2; TRBD2 might be the D (5 bases). V was shortened by 4 bases and J by 8 bases, with 12 bases between the two germline ends. Germline loops: CDR1 SGHNT, CDR2 YYREEE (reference sequence). CDR3 length: 13 amino acids. CDR3 sequence reads: CASSITRGGELFF. The DNA of the CDR3 is TGTGCCAGCAGCATCACAAGAGGGGGGGAGCTGTTTTTT.

V and J are TRBV18 and TRBJ2-7, with D unclear. The V end lost 3 bases, the J end lost 7 bases, and 19 bases lay between the germline ends. Germline V CDR1 and CDR2: KGHSH, LQKENI. The CDR3 sequence is 15 residues long. The CDR3 nucleotides read TGTGCCAGCTCACCTATCGGAGCCGAAAGAGGAGAGCAGTACTTC. This translates into CASSPIGAERGEQYF.

V gene TRBV7-3 combines with J gene TRBJ2-7; D is unresolved. The CDR3 is 13 residues long. CDR1 is SGHTA, CDR2 FQGTGA, per germline. V lost 3 bases to trimming and J lost 4 bases, with 10 bases between them. CDR3 sequence (DNA): TGTGCCAGCAGCTTGGGCAGGTGGTACGAGCAGTACTTC. It yields the protein CASSLGRWYEQYF.

The gene calls are TRBV6-5 and TRBJ1-1; D unclear. This CDR3 is 11 amino acids long. Trimming removed 11 bases from V and 3 bases from J, with 10 bases in between. Per germline, CDR1 MNHEY and CDR2 SVGAGI. CDR3 nucleotides: TGTGCCTTAAGTTCGGACACTGAAGCTTTCTTT. Translation: CALSSDTEAFF.

The J gene is TRBJ2-2, the V gene TRBV5-4, with D possibly matching TRBD2 (5 bases). The V gene's germline CDR1 is SGHNT and CDR2 YYREEE (reference sequence). The CDR3 length is 16 residues. Trimming left V 3 bases short and J 5 bases short, with 17 bases between. The CDR3 DNA follows: TGTGCCAGCAGCTCTCACGGGAATGGATGGACCGGGGAGCTGTTTTTT. Translation: CASSSHGNGWTGELFF.

This rearrangement joins TRBV19 to TRBJ2-5; D is possibly TRBD2 (7 bases). Trimming took off 4 bases at V and 4 bases at J, with 22 bases between the two ends. Germline V gene lookup returns CDR1 LNHDA and CDR2 SQIVND (reference sequence). The CDR3 runs to 17 residues. The CDR3 here is CASSTLGRGGASETQYF. In DNA form, the CDR3 reads TGTGCCAGTAGTACCCTGGGAAGAGGGGGGGCCTCAGAGACCCAGTACTTC.

The gene calls are TRBV24-1 and TRBJ2-1, with 11 bases that match TRBD1. The CDR3 is 14 residues long. The ends lost 6 bases at V and 7 bases at J; junction bases unmatched: 4. The V gene's germline CDR1 is KGHDR and CDR2 SFDVKD. The CDR3 region has the DNA TGTGCCACCAGTAGGACAGGGGGCGGAAATGAGCAGTTCTTC. This codes for CATSRTGGGNEQFF.

The table lists this clone with a few counts. V usage is TRBV4-1 and J usage is TRBJ1-2; tentative D call: TRBD1 (6 bases). The CDR3 has 16 residues. V was cut by 0 bases and J by 4 bases, with 15 bases left in between. Germline values: CDR1 MGHRA, CDR2 YSYEKL. CDR3 sequence: CASSQDPGASSYGYTF. CDR3 bases: TGCGCCAGCAGCCAAGACCCAGGGGCCAGTTCCTATGGCTACACCTTC.

The chain employs TRBV20-1 and TRBJ2-5, with TRBD1 as a possible D gene (5 bases). Trimming stripped 3 bases from V and 1 base from J, with 15 bases between. Germline V gives CDR1 DFQATT, CDR2 SNEGSKA (reference sequence). This CDR3 is built from 15 residues. This CDR3 reads CSASIRGASQETQYF. The CDR3 bases are TGCAGTGCTAGTATCCGTGGGGCCAGCCAAGAGACCCAGTACTTC.

This rearrangement joins TRBV30 to TRBJ2-7; 7 positions match TRBD1. This CDR3 is 15 amino acids long. V shed 0 bases and J 0 bases; nucleotides not matched to a gene: 5. Germline V gives CDR1 GTSNPN, CDR2 SVGIG (reference sequence). The CDR3 bases are TGTGCCTGGAGTGTACGTCGACAGGGCTCCTACGAGCAGTACTTC. Translating gives CAWSVRRQGSYEQYF. Complete variable domain (other parts from reference TRBV30 and TRBJ2-7): SQTIHQWPATLVQPVGSPLSLECTVEGTSNPNLYWYRQAAGRGLQLLFYSVGIGQISSEVPQNLSASRPQDRQFILSSKKLLLSDSGFYLCAWSVRRQGSYEQYFGPGTRLTVT.

The chain has TRBV5-6 and TRBJ1-2; no reliable D call. Deletions cut 4 bases from V and 7 bases from J, with 20 bases between. Germline values: CDR1 SGHDT, CDR2 YYEEEE. This CDR3 is 15 amino acids long. The DNA of the CDR3 is TGTGCCAGCAGCGAAAGAGGAGTTTCGGGAGTTGGCTACACCTTC. Translating gives CASSERGVSGVGYTF.

The count of this clone is one. The chain has TRBV7-7 and TRBJ2-1, with a weak D call TRBD1 (7 bases). V was cut by 5 bases and J by 2 bases, with 16 bases left in between. The germline V gene has CDR1 SSHAT and CDR2 FNYEAQ (reference sequence). The CDR3 contains 16 residues. In DNA form, the CDR3 reads TGTGCCAGCAGCAGTCGACAGGGACTTGCCTACAATGAGCAGTTCTTC. This translates into CASSSRQGLAYNEQFF.

The genes are TRBV6-5 and TRBJ2-3; TRBD2 is a possible D gene (5 bases). V lost 2 bases, J lost 2 bases, and 11 bases lay in between. Germline V gene sequence: CDR1 MNHEY, CDR2 SVGAGI. The CDR3 runs 15 residues. CDR3 DNA: TGTGCCAGCAGTTACCTCTACGGGAACACAGATACGCAGTATTTT. The encoded protein is CASSYLYGNTDTQYF.

This chain uses TRBV2 with TRBJ1-1, with 8 bases that match TRBD1. CDR3 size: 14 residues. V shed 8 bases, J shed 6 bases, and the junction held 11 bases outside the gene matches. Germline V gene lookup returns CDR1 SNHLY and CDR2 FYNNEI. DNA of the CDR3: TGTGCCAGCCACCCTTCGACAGGGGACCCTGAAGCTTTCTTT. Protein sequence: CASHPSTGDPEAFF.

V gene TRBV6-5 combines with J gene TRBJ1-1; unclear D gene. The CDR3 spans 13 residues. Germline CDR1 MNHEY, CDR2 SVGAGI. Trimming took 8 bases from V and 3 from J, leaving 13 bases between them. CDR3 DNA sequence: TGTGCCAGCGGTTCAGGTAGGCACACTGAAGCTTTCTTT. Translating it yields CASGSGRHTEAFF.

For the CDR3, the DNA is TGTGCCAGCACCTCAGCGGGGATCCAAGAGACCCAGTACTTC. This sequence encodes CASTSAGIQETQYF. This chain uses TRBV5-4 with TRBJ2-5, with 7 bases lining up with TRBD2. Germline loops: CDR1 SGHNT, CDR2 YYREEE (reference sequence). This CDR3 is built from 14 residues. The trim removed 6 bases at V and 1 base at J, leaving 6 bases unmatched.